Presented here are 13 T cell receptor beta chains from one specimen sequenced in a study of vaccination and CD4 T cells after COVID-19. With the Oncomine TCR Beta short-read assay, DNA from cultured CD4+ T cells was sequenced. TCRdb fed the PCR reads into MiXCR, producing one record per CDR3 protein. The data show under 4,500 distinct CDR3 sequences, 20% to 25% seen once. Treatment reported: roughly 10-day PBMC culture with coronavirus spike peptide pools or control peptides (ViraFEST assay). Antigens of these TCRs are unknown. The specimen was CD4+ T cells from blood, cultured in vitro. Receptors were obtained from a human donor who had recovered from COVID-19.

This clonotype was detected only a few times. The rearrangement uses TRBV30 and TRBJ2-7; TRBD1 agrees at 7 bases. Germline loops: CDR1 GTSNPN, CDR2 SVGIG (reference sequence). The CDR3 length is 13 residues. V dropped 7 bases and J dropped 3; count of bases not matched to a gene: 9. CDR3 residues: CASTGTELYEQYF. The CDR3 DNA follows: TGTGCCTCAACGGGGACAGAGCTCTACGAGCAGTACTTC.

The gene calls are TRBV20-1 and TRBJ1-5; no reliable D call. Germline V gene sequence: CDR1 DFQATT, CDR2 SNEGSKA (reference sequence). Trimming pared 5 bases from V and 1 base from J, leaving 9 bases between. The CDR3 length is 13 residues. The CDR3 loop is CSAANRSNQPQHF. The CDR3 bases are TGCAGTGCTGCGAATAGGAGCAATCAGCCCCAGCATTTT.

V usage is TRBV20-1 and J usage is TRBJ2-1, with D possibly being TRBD2 (6 bases). The V end lost 5 bases, the J end lost 0 bases, and 14 bases lay between the germline ends. CDR3 length equals 15 residues. CDR1 and CDR2 from the germline V gene are DFQATT and SNEGSKA (reference sequence). DNA for the CDR3: TGCAGTGCTCCATCGGGACTCACCTCCTACAATGAGCAGTTCTTC. It is translated as CSAPSGLTSYNEQFF.

The CDR3 DNA reads TGTGCCAGCAGCTTATTCGTGGGACAGGGGAGGGACACCGGGGAGCTGTTTTTT. Its translation is CASSLFVGQGRDTGELFF. J is TRBJ2-2 and V is TRBV7-3, with 10 bases matching TRBD1. Germline V CDR1 and CDR2: SGHTA, FQGTGA. The CDR3 consists of 18 residues. V lost 2 bases and J lost 3; bases outside the gene matches: 9.

This clonotype showed up just a few times. The rearrangement joins TRBV7-9 to TRBJ2-3, with D perhaps TRBD2 (6 bases). The CDR3 is 13 residues long. V was trimmed by 7 bases and J by 1 base, leaving 9 bases between them. CDR1 and CDR2 (germline): SEHNR, FQNEAQ (reference sequence). The CDR3 is CASKASGTDTQYF. The CDR3 DNA follows: TGTGCCAGCAAGGCTAGCGGCACAGATACGCAGTATTTT.

This chain connects TRBV5-4 to TRBJ2-3; D may be TRBD2 (7 bases). V was clipped by 6 bases and J by 3 bases, with 14 bases between them. This CDR3 comprises 14 residues. The germline V gene encodes CDR1 SGHNT and CDR2 YYREEE (reference sequence). The DNA of the CDR3 is TGTGCCAGCAAGATTGGGGGGGCGACAGATACGCAGTATTTT. This gives the protein CASKIGGATDTQYF.

This clonotype was detected only a few times. The J gene is TRBJ1-2, the V gene TRBV12-3 or TRBV12-4; TRBD1 agrees at 7 bases. Losses at the gene ends were 6 bases for V and 2 bases for J; bases not matched to a gene: 6. The CDR3 is 14 amino acids. CDR3 coding DNA: TGTGCCAGCAGATATAAACAGGGGAACTATGGCTACACCTTC. This translates into CASRYKQGNYGYTF.

The rearrangement links TRBV12-3 or TRBV12-4 to TRBJ1-2; possibly TRBD1 for D (5 bases). With 5 bases removed from V and 5 bases from J, the gap between germline ends came to 9 bases. There are 12 residues in the CDR3. CDR3 loop: CASSRGTYGYTF. The CDR3 DNA is TGTGCCAGCAGTCGCGGGACTTATGGCTACACCTTC.

This clonotype has a handful of counts. The rearrangement joins TRBV4-2 to TRBJ2-5; D may be TRBD2 (7 bases). The CDR3 covers 16 residues. Trimming took 3 bases from V and 1 from J, leaving 15 bases between them. The germline V gene encodes CDR1 LGHNA and CDR2 YNFKEQ. CDR3 loop: CASSQGGGGTQETQYF. Written as DNA, the CDR3 is TGTGCCAGCAGCCAGGGAGGGGGTGGGACCCAAGAGACCCAGTACTTC.

The rearrangement joins TRBV11-2 to TRBJ2-5, with D perhaps matching TRBD2 (5 bases). The CDR3 runs 16 residues. From germline, CDR1 is SGHAT and CDR2 FQNNGV. Trimming removed 2 bases at V and 1 base at J, with 14 bases between. The CDR3 reads CASSLMARLTQETQYF. The CDR3 DNA reads TGTGCCAGCAGCTTAATGGCCAGACTAACCCAAGAGACCCAGTACTTC.

This clonotype is categorized as medium-sized. The J gene is TRBJ2-2, the V gene TRBV6-1; a possible D gene is TRBD1 (5 bases). The CDR3 spans 13 residues. Germline CDR1 MNHNS, CDR2 SASEGT. V gave up 3 bases and J gave up 7 bases, with 9 bases separating them. The CDR3 reads CASSEVGLGELFF. CDR3 sequence (DNA): TGTGCCAGCAGTGAGGTGGGGCTCGGGGAGCTGTTTTTT.

For the CDR3, the DNA is TGTGCCAGCAGTCCAGGGCTCCCAGGCAATGAGCAGTTCTTC. It encodes CASSPGLPGNEQFF. The genes are TRBV12-3 or TRBV12-4 and TRBJ2-1, with D possibly matching TRBD1 (5 bases). Trimming took off 5 bases at V and 6 bases at J, with 14 bases between the two ends. CDR3 length: 14 residues.

This clonotype was counted a few times. The chain combines TRBV6-1 with TRBJ1-2; D is undetermined. The germline gives CDR1 MNHNS, CDR2 SASEGT. This CDR3 spans 13 amino acids. Trimming cost V 0 bases and J 4 bases, with 6 bases left between them. CDR3 amino acids: CASSEAVLYGYTF. CDR3 DNA: TGTGCCAGCAGTGAAGCAGTTCTCTATGGCTACACCTTC.